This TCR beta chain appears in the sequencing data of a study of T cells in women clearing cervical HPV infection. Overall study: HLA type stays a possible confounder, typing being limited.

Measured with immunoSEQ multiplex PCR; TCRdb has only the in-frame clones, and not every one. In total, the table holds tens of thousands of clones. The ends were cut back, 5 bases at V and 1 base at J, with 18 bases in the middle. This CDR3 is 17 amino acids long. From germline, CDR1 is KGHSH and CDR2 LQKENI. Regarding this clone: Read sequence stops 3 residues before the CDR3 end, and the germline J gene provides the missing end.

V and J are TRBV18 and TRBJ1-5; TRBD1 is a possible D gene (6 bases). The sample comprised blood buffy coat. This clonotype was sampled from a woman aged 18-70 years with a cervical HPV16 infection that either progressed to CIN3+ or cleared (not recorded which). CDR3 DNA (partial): TGTGCCAGCTCATTCTCGACAGGAGGAGAAAGCAATCAGCCC. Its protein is CASSFSTGGESNQP. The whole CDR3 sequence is CASSFSTGGESNQPQHF.